The present TCR beta chain was sequenced within a study of T cell changes during pregnancy in multiple sclerosis. A few counts support this clone. The data were produced by immunoSEQ multiplex PCR, yet TCRdb's version contains in-frame clones alone and is incomplete. Here the sample spans fewer than 100,000 clones, approximately 91% being singletons. This CDR3 has 15 residues. V lost 6 bases, J lost 7 bases, and 21 bases lay in between. The germline gives CDR1 MNHEY, CDR2 SVGAGI. This chain links TRBV6-5 with TRBJ2-5; D is perhaps TRBD2 (6 bases). This clonotype was obtained from a female donor with multiple sclerosis, enrolled in a pregnancy study. Sequencing used peripheral blood, obtained before pregnancy. The CDR3 coding sequence is TGTGCCAGCAGAAACGGACGGGGGACGGATGTGACCCAGTACTTC. Translation: CASRNGRGTDVTQYF.